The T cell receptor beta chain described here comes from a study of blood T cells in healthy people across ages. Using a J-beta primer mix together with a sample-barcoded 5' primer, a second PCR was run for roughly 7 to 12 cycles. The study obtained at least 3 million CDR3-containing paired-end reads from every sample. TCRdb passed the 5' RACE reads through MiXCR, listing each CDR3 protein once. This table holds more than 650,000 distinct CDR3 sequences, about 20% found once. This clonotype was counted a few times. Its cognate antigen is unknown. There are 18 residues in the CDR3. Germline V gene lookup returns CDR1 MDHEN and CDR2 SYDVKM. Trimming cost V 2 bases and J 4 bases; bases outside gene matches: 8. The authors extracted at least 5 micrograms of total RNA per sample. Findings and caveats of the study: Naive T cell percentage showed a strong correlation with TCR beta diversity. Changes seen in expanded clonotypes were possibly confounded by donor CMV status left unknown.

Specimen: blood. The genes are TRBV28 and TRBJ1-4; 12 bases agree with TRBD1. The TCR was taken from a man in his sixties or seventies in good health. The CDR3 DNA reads TGTGCCAGCAGTTTAATGGGACAGGGGGCCGGCGATAATGAAAAACTGTTTTTT. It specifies CASSLMGQGAGDNEKLFF.